Listed below are T cell receptor beta chains from one sample, sequenced in a study of T cell responses to AZD1222 COVID-19 vaccine. Repertoires were generated with immunoSEQ multiplex PCR, while TCRdb's copy carries only in-frame clones and drops some. Here the sample spans approximately 150,000 clones, approximately 90% being singletons. This sample comprised peripheral blood, obtained on day 0 of AZD1222 vaccination. All receptors come from an adult in good health. Each CDR3 is given with its conserved first and last residue. Each record gives: CDR3 protein, CDR3 DNA, J gene, V gene, clone size, D gene. D genes are given only for firm matches. Rows may omit the clone size; those that give it use once, few, many or a size class.

CDR3 protein: CASSLQLLNTGELFF
CDR3 DNA: TGCGCCAGCAGCTTGCAGTTGCTGAACACCGGGGAGCTGTTTTTT
J gene: TRBJ2-2
V gene: TRBV5-1
clone size: NA
D gene: NA

CDR3 protein: CASSRSGLSYEQYF
CDR3 DNA: TGTGCCAGTAGTCGCTCGGGACTTAGCTACGAGCAGTACTTC
J gene: TRBJ2-7
V gene: TRBV19
clone size: NA
D gene: NA

CDR3 protein: CASSSSGRTLYNEQFF
CDR3 DNA: TGTGCCAGCAGTTCTAGCGGGAGGACCCTATACAATGAGCAGTTCTTC
J gene: TRBJ2-1
V gene: TRBV28
clone size: NA
D gene: TRBD2

CDR3 protein: CATSDPRGPGETQYF
CDR3 DNA: TGTGCCACCAGTGACCCTAGGGGGCCCGGAGAGACCCAGTACTTC
J gene: TRBJ2-5
V gene: TRBV24-1
clone size: NA
D gene: TRBD1

CDR3 protein: CATSKDTGELFF
CDR3 DNA: TGTGCCACCAGCAAGGACACCGGGGAGCTGTTTTTT
J gene: TRBJ2-2
V gene: TRBV15
clone size: NA
D gene: NA

CDR3 protein: CASSYTRFYEQYF
CDR3 DNA: TGTGCCAGCAGCTATACAAGATTCTACGAGCAGTACTTC
J gene: TRBJ2-7
V gene: TRBV11-2
clone size: NA
D gene: NA

CDR3 protein: CASSRRTGPGNTIYF
CDR3 DNA: TGTGCCAGCAGCCGGCGGACAGGGCCGGGAAACACCATATATTTT
J gene: TRBJ1-3
V gene: TRBV11-1
clone size: NA
D gene: TRBD1

CDR3 protein: CASSQEVRLAGNNEQFF
CDR3 DNA: TGCGCCAGCAGCCAAGAGGTGCGACTAGCGGGTAACAATGAGCAGTTCTTC
J gene: TRBJ2-1
V gene: TRBV4-1
clone size: NA
D gene: TRBD2

CDR3 protein: CASSSLQGTHEQYF
CDR3 DNA: TGTGCCAGCAGCTCGCTCCAGGGCACCCACGAGCAGTACTTC
J gene: TRBJ2-7
V gene: TRBV11-2
clone size: NA
D gene: NA

CDR3 protein: CASSAPTGGGGNTIYF
CDR3 DNA: TGTGCCAGTAGTGCGCCTACAGGGGGTGGTGGAAACACCATATATTTT
J gene: TRBJ1-3
V gene: TRBV19
clone size: NA
D gene: TRBD1

CDR3 protein: CASSPGGWAGGYTF
CDR3 DNA: TGTGCCAGCAGCCCCGGGGGCTGGGCGGGGGGCTACACCTTC
J gene: TRBJ1-2
V gene: TRBV7-2
clone size: few
D gene: NA

CDR3 protein: CASRREFF
CDR3 DNA: TGTGCCAGCAGGCGAGAGTTCTTC
J gene: TRBJ2-1
V gene: TRBV27
clone size: once
D gene: NA

CDR3 protein: CATDPSLPDRHENEKLFF
CDR3 DNA: TGTGCCACCGACCCATCCTTACCAGACAGACACGAAAATGAAAAACTGTTTTTT
J gene: TRBJ1-4
V gene: TRBV14
clone size: NA
D gene: NA

CDR3 protein: CASSHILREWGNQPQHF
CDR3 DNA: TGTGCCAGCAGCCACATTCTGAGGGAGTGGGGCAATCAGCCCCAGCATTTT
J gene: TRBJ1-5
V gene: TRBV6-2/TRBV6-3
clone size: NA
D gene: NA

CDR3 protein: CASSPPGQLNYGYTF
CDR3 DNA: TGTGCCAGCAGCCCACCGGGACAGCTTAACTATGGCTACACCTTC
J gene: TRBJ1-2
V gene: TRBV5-4
clone size: NA
D gene: TRBD1

CDR3 protein: CASSASGPGNTEAFF
CDR3 DNA: TGTGCCAGCAGCGCCTCGGGGCCAGGGAACACTGAAGCTTTCTTT
J gene: TRBJ1-1
V gene: TRBV7-2
clone size: NA
D gene: NA

CDR3 protein: CASSNRADSPLHF
CDR3 DNA: TGTGCCAGCAGCAATAGGGCCGATTCACCCCTCCACTTT
J gene: TRBJ1-6
V gene: TRBV7-2
clone size: NA
D gene: NA

CDR3 protein: CASSSTGAGTDTQYF
CDR3 DNA: TGTGCCAGCAGTTCAACAGGGGCTGGCACAGATACGCAGTATTTT
J gene: TRBJ2-3
V gene: TRBV6-6
clone size: NA
D gene: TRBD1

CDR3 protein: CASSLALAYNEQFF
CDR3 DNA: TGTGCCAGCAGCTTGGCTCTAGCTTACAATGAGCAGTTCTTC
J gene: TRBJ2-1
V gene: TRBV5-4
clone size: NA
D gene: NA

CDR3 protein: CASSIKGQGRPEAFF
CDR3 DNA: TGTGCCAGCAGCATAAAGGGACAGGGACGGCCTGAAGCTTTCTTT
J gene: TRBJ1-1
V gene: TRBV11-2
clone size: NA
D gene: TRBD1

CDR3 protein: CASRILDSTDTQYF
CDR3 DNA: TGCGCCAGCAGGATACTAGATAGCACAGATACGCAGTATTTT
J gene: TRBJ2-3
V gene: TRBV5-1
clone size: NA
D gene: NA

CDR3 protein: CASSYSMVFSYNEQFF
CDR3 DNA: TGTGCCAGCAGTTACAGTATGGTTTTCTCCTACAATGAGCAGTTCTTC
J gene: TRBJ2-1
V gene: TRBV6-5
clone size: NA
D gene: NA

CDR3 protein: CAWSVTGLRTEAFF
CDR3 DNA: TGTGCCTGGAGTGTAACAGGGCTCCGTACTGAAGCTTTCTTT
J gene: TRBJ1-1
V gene: TRBV30
clone size: NA
D gene: NA

CDR3 protein: CASSLTRLDEQFF
CDR3 DNA: TGTGCCAGCAGCTTAACCCGCCTCGATGAGCAGTTCTTC
J gene: TRBJ2-1
V gene: TRBV7-3
clone size: once
D gene: NA

CDR3 protein: CASSQMDRASGNTIYF
CDR3 DNA: TGTGCCAGCAGCCAAATGGACAGGGCGTCTGGAAACACCATATATTTT
J gene: TRBJ1-3
V gene: TRBV14
clone size: NA
D gene: TRBD1

CDR3 protein: CASSNSGSGELFF
CDR3 DNA: TGTGCCAGCTCCAACAGCGGGAGCGGGGAGCTGTTTTTT
J gene: TRBJ2-2
V gene: TRBV18
clone size: few
D gene: TRBD2

CDR3 protein: CASSKGPSREQETQYF
CDR3 DNA: TGTGCCAGCAGCAAAGGCCCATCCAGGGAACAAGAGACCCAGTACTTC
J gene: TRBJ2-5
V gene: TRBV21-1
clone size: NA
D gene: NA

CDR3 protein: CASSFRGDYGYTF
CDR3 DNA: TGTGCCAGCAGTTTCAGAGGGGACTATGGCTACACCTTC
J gene: TRBJ1-2
V gene: TRBV28
clone size: NA
D gene: NA